The clone carrying this TCR beta chain was detected only a few times. Its antigen is not known. V lost 1 base and J 4 bases, leaving 13 bases between the germline ends. Germline V gene lookup returns CDR1 SNHLY and CDR2 FYNNEI. This CDR3 is 15 amino acids long. TCRdb fed the RACE reads into MiXCR, producing one record per CDR3 protein. The sample lists around 380,000 distinct CDR3 sequences, about 5% occurring once. The data derive from a study of human T cells and chemical hapten exposure. The study's findings and limits: PT1 expanded TCR numbers rose with patch test score. With regard to DPC sensitization, TCRs above 1 in 1000 frequency did not change.

Time point in this sample: pre-sensitization, week 0. The sample's treatment: therapeutic diphenylcyclopropenone sensitization with weekly scalp DPC. The sample here was whole blood, taken in connection with sensitization to the hapten diphenylcyclopropenone (DPC). The clonotype was recovered from a woman between 18 and 30 years old with alopecia areata. Some clones in this sample may be carry-over from other donors' samples. The chain recombines TRBV2 with TRBJ1-2; D is possibly TRBD1 (6 bases). DNA for the CDR3: TGTGCCAGCAGTGAAGTGACCGGGGGGCCCTATGGCTACACCTTC. Translated, it gives CASSEVTGGPYGYTF.